This T cell receptor (beta chain) originates from a study of shared T cell receptors in the human thymus. The V gene lost 0 bases and the J gene lost 1 base, with 10 bases spanning the gap. Germline V gene sequence: CDR1 SGHNT, CDR2 YYREEE (reference sequence). The CDR3 contains 15 residues. Repertoires were generated with immunoSEQ multiplex PCR, while TCRdb's copy carries only in-frame clones and drops some. Of hundreds of thousands of clones listed, more than 70% are singletons. In addition, the sample was reused for a study of human thymus T cells. That investigation notes: Resections that were taken during corrective heart surgery supplied the thymus tissue. What appeared biased in thymic and blood repertoires was the usage of V and J genes. Reports from related research described highly overlapping thymic repertoires among unrelated individuals.

The V and J genes are TRBV5-4 and TRBJ1-1, with D possibly matching TRBD1 (5 bases). This clonotype was sampled from a boy in the first two years of life with a congenital heart defect. The sequencing sample was made of thymocytes. CDR3 coding DNA: TGTGCCAGCAGCTTGGCTCTGACAGAGAACACTGAAGCTTTCTTT. This codes for CASSLALTENTEAFF.